The 3 T cell receptor beta chains reported below all come from one sample, sequenced in a study of blood T cells in healthy people across ages. Using a J-beta primer mix together with a sample-barcoded 5' primer, a second PCR was run for roughly 6 to 11 cycles. A single record per CDR3 protein comes from TCRdb applying MiXCR to the 5' RACE reads. The sample lists approximately 2,000,000 distinct CDR3 sequences, 39% occurring once. Material: blood. The receptors here all came from a human donor in good health.

The genes are TRBV7-2 and TRBJ1-4; TRBD1 matches 7 bases. In germline, CDR1 is SGHTA, CDR2 FQGNSA. The CDR3 has 14 amino acids. The V gene end was trimmed by 2 bases and the J gene end by 6 bases; junction bases not matched to a gene: 3. Here the CDR3 DNA reads TGTGCCAGCAGCTTATCACAGGGGCATGAAAAACTGTTTTTT. Amino acid sequence: CASSLSQGHEKLFF.

There are a few counts of this clonotype. The chain couples TRBV19 to TRBJ2-1, with D perhaps TRBD1 (5 bases). Germline loops: CDR1 LNHDA, CDR2 SQIVND (reference sequence). The CDR3 runs to 11 residues. V gave up 6 bases and J gave up 8 bases, with 8 bases separating them. This CDR3 reads CASRDIHEQFF. DNA for the CDR3: TGTGCCAGTAGGGACATACATGAGCAGTTCTTC. Using reference TRBV19 and TRBJ2-1 for the parts outside the CDR3, the full variable domain is DGGITQSPKYLFRKEGQNVTLSCEQNLNHDAMYWYRQDPGQGLRLIYYSQIVNDFQKGDIAEGYSVSREKKESFPLTVTSAQKNPTAFYLCASRDIHEQFFGPGTRLTVL.

The chain combines TRBV28 with TRBJ1-1; D ambiguous. The V end lost 2 bases, the J end lost 6 bases, and 10 bases lay between the germline ends. The CDR3 is 13 amino acids. The germline gives CDR1 MDHEN, CDR2 SYDVKM. The CDR3, as DNA: TGTGCCAGCAGTTTAGCGAGGTACGCTGAAGCTTTCTTT. This translates into CASSLARYAEAFF.